The next 9 T cell receptor beta chains were all read from a single sample in a study of OX40 agonist ivuxolimab in advanced cancers. The repertoire was sequenced with immunoSEQ multiplex PCR; TCRdb's copy has only in-frame clones and lacks some. The table includes under 100,000 clones, about 90% detected once. This sample comprised CD4+ or CD8+ T cells sorted from blood, obtained in a trial of the OX40 agonist ivuxolimab. All receptors derive from an adult with an advanced solid tumor such as melanoma, head and neck, liver or kidney cancer.

The J gene is TRBJ1-2, the V gene TRBV30; no clear D. Germline-derived CDR1 and CDR2 are GTSNPN and SVGIG (reference sequence). Deletions cut 1 base from V and 5 bases from J, with 8 bases between. The CDR3 loop spans 12 amino acids. CDR3 sequence: CAWSAGEYGYTF. The DNA for the CDR3 is TGTGCCTGGAGTGCCGGGGAATATGGCTACACCTTC.

V is TRBV5-1 and J is TRBJ2-3; 9 positions agree with TRBD2. The CDR3 spans 15 residues. The V gene's germline CDR1 is SGHRS and CDR2 YFSETQ. V dropped 6 bases and J dropped 1; count of bases not matched to a gene: 6. CDR3 amino acids: CASTIAGVGTDTQYF. The CDR3 DNA follows: TGCGCCAGCACAATAGCGGGAGTAGGCACAGATACGCAGTATTTT.

This chain links TRBV11-2 with TRBJ1-6, with TRBD1 matching over 7 bases. CDR1 is SGHAT, CDR2 FQNNGV, per germline. The CDR3 is 17 residues long. Trimming cost V 5 bases and J 7 bases; bases outside gene matches: 14. Here the CDR3 reads CASSLRQGWGMNSPLHF. In DNA, the CDR3 is TGTGCCAGCAGCCTAAGACAGGGTTGGGGAATGAATTCACCCCTCCACTTT.

The CDR3 DNA reads as TGTGCCAGCAGCCCAGATCTACGGAGCTCTGGAAACACCATATATTTT. As protein: CASSPDLRSSGNTIYF. The chain is built from TRBV9 and TRBJ1-3; no definite D call. Germline values: CDR1 SGDLS, CDR2 YYNGEE. The germline V and J ends were trimmed by 4 bases and 0 bases, with 14 bases remaining between them. The CDR3 loop spans 16 amino acids.

This chain connects TRBV5-4 to TRBJ2-1, with 8 bases matching TRBD1. V lost 4 bases, J lost 4 bases, and 7 bases stayed unmatched. The germline CDR1 and CDR2 sequences are SGHNT and YYREEE (reference sequence). This CDR3 has 15 residues. In DNA form, the CDR3 reads TGTGCCAGCAGCCCAAGGGACAGGCTTTACAATGAGCAGTTCTTC. Its translation: CASSPRDRLYNEQFF.

The rearrangement links TRBV2 to TRBJ1-1; a possible D gene is TRBD1 (6 bases). This CDR3 is 12 amino acids long. The germline V and J ends were trimmed by 6 bases and 5 bases, with 10 bases remaining between them. Germline CDR1 SNHLY, CDR2 FYNNEI. For the CDR3, the DNA is TGTGCCAGCAGACAGGGAACGACTGAAGCTTTCTTT. Its protein product is CASRQGTTEAFF.

The V and J genes are TRBV18 and TRBJ2-1; D is uncertain. Trimming cost V 6 bases and J 4 bases, with 7 bases left between them. The CDR3 is 12 amino acids. CDR1 is KGHSH, CDR2 LQKENI, per germline. The CDR3 spells CASSYGYNEQFF. For the CDR3, the DNA is TGTGCCAGCTCCTACGGATACAATGAGCAGTTCTTC.

This chain joins TRBV6-1 and TRBJ2-7, with D possibly matching TRBD1 (5 bases). The V gene lost 6 bases and the J gene lost 3 bases, with 12 bases spanning the gap. The length of the CDR3 is 13 residues. CDR1 is MNHNS and CDR2 is SASEGT in the germline V gene. For the CDR3, the DNA is TGTGCCAGCAGCCAGGGCGCCCGCTACGAGCAGTACTTC. Amino acid sequence: CASSQGARYEQYF.

The chain recombines TRBV6-1 with TRBJ1-2, with TRBD1 as a possible D gene (6 bases). This CDR3 is built from 13 residues. The V gene's germline CDR1 is MNHNS and CDR2 SASEGT. V gave up 6 bases and J gave up 4 bases, with 12 bases separating them. CDR3 nucleotide sequence: TGTGCCAGCAGCGAGAGGGGGTTCTATGGCTACACCTTC. Its protein is CASSERGFYGYTF.